Each of the 9 T cell receptor beta chains below was sequenced from the same sample in a study of T cells in Graves' hyperthyroidism and ophthalmopathy. Amplification targeted TCR beta CDR3 regions from RNA transcripts. The primer set for the first-round RT-PCR of the TCR CDR3 was HTBI. MiXCR, run by TCRdb on the multiplex PCR reads, gives a single entry per CDR3 protein. The repertoire includes a few hundred thousand distinct CDR3 sequences, about 16% of them detected once, and less than 35% sits in the top ten. Sequenced material: blood. The receptors derive from a woman aged 25 to 39 with Graves' hyperthyroidism.

This clonotype came up many times. The V gene is TRBV18, the J gene TRBJ2-2; D unresolved. The CDR3 runs to 15 residues. V lost 8 bases and J lost 0, with 13 bases in between. Germline CDR1 reads KGHSH; CDR2 reads LQKENI. The CDR3 nucleotides are TGTGCCAGCGCCTTGGCAAACGCGAACACCGGGGAGCTGTTTTTT. As protein: CASALANANTGELFF.

The gene calls are TRBV9 and TRBJ2-2; D uncertain. Germline-derived CDR1 and CDR2 are SGDLS and YYNGEE. The CDR3 length is 15 residues. Trimming took 0 bases from V and 0 from J, leaving 6 bases between them. The CDR3 spells CASSVDGPNTGELFF. The DNA of the CDR3 is TGTGCCAGCAGCGTAGACGGCCCGAACACCGGGGAGCTGTTTTTT.

This chain connects TRBV6-2 or TRBV6-3 to TRBJ2-7; 15 bases map to TRBD2. Germline V CDR1 and CDR2: MNHEY, SVGEGT. The CDR3 length is 20 residues. V lost 0 bases, J lost 2 bases, and 11 bases stayed unmatched. The CDR3 DNA reads TGTGCCAGCAGTTACTCGAAGGGTCCCGGGACTAGCGGGAGGACCTACGAGCAGTACTTC. Protein sequence: CASSYSKGPGTSGRTYEQYF.

This clonotype was seen at least ten times. This sequence joins TRBV20-1 and TRBJ2-7; 10 nucleotides align to TRBD2. Germline trimming cut 3 bases from V and 5 bases from J; bases unmatched to any gene: 7. There are 14 residues in the CDR3. Germline V CDR1 and CDR2: DFQATT, SNEGSKA (reference sequence). The CDR3 nucleotides are TGCAGTGCTAGCCCTAGCGGGAGTAGGAACGAGCAGTACTTC. This encodes CSASPSGSRNEQYF.

The chain recombines TRBV24-1 with TRBJ2-3, with D maybe TRBD2 (6 bases). Germline-derived CDR1 and CDR2 are KGHDR and SFDVKD. Between the trimmed V and J ends, which lost 4 bases and 6 bases, there was a span of 13 bases. This CDR3 comprises 14 residues. The CDR3 DNA reads TGTGCCACCAGTGACCCGGCGGGGAAGGATACGCAGTATTTT. As protein: CATSDPAGKDTQYF.

This clonotype was observed at least ten times. The chain carries TRBV3-1 and TRBJ2-5; perhaps TRBD1 as D (5 bases). This CDR3 is 15 amino acids long. Trimming pared 0 bases from V and 0 bases from J, leaving 8 bases between. The V gene's germline CDR1 is LGHDT and CDR2 YNNKEL (reference sequence). CDR3 nucleotides: TGTGCCAGCAGCCAAGATCGACAGTACCAAGAGACCCAGTACTTC. Its protein is CASSQDRQYQETQYF.

The J gene is TRBJ2-7, the V gene TRBV11-2; no reliable D call. In germline, CDR1 is SGHAT, CDR2 FQNNGV. The V and J ends lost 5 bases and 3 bases respectively, with 20 bases between them. There are 16 residues in the CDR3. CDR3 loop: CASSPRFWEENYEQYF. Here the CDR3 DNA reads TGTGCCAGCAGCCCCCGGTTTTGGGAAGAGAACTACGAGCAGTACTTC.

This clonotype has ten or more counts. The chain links TRBV20-1 to TRBJ2-7, with TRBD1 matching over 9 bases. The V segment lost 3 bases and the J segment 5 bases; nucleotides outside the gene matches: 8. The CDR3 spans 14 residues. Germline V gives CDR1 DFQATT, CDR2 SNEGSKA (reference sequence). The CDR3 DNA follows: TGCAGTGCTAGTTTCGGGACAGGGCTTCACGAGCAGTACTTC. This encodes CSASFGTGLHEQYF.

This clonotype was counted many times. CDR3: CASSPSGRAQDTQYF. In nucleotides, the CDR3 is TGTGCCAGCAGCCCTAGCGGGAGGGCCCAAGATACGCAGTATTTT. This chain links TRBV7-9 with TRBJ2-3, with 12 bases that match TRBD2. CDR3 length: 15 residues. Germline CDR1 SEHNR, CDR2 FQNEAQ (reference sequence). Losses at the gene ends were 5 bases for V and 5 bases for J; bases not matched to a gene: 5. Using reference TRBV7-9 and TRBJ2-3 for the parts outside the CDR3, the full variable domain is DTGVSQNPRHKITKRGQNVTFRCDPISEHNRLYWYRQTLGQGPEFLTYFQNEAQLEKSRLLSDRFSAERPKGSFSTLEIQRTEQGDSAMYLCASSPSGRAQDTQYFGPGTRLTVL.